This T cell receptor (beta chain) was observed in a study of cytomegalovirus exposure and HLA in healthy donors. Findings and caveats of the study: TCR beta chain V- and J-gene trimming was linked, in a later analysis, to a missense variant in DCLRE1C. For most TCR sequences rarity was the rule, although some public TCRs occurred in many donors.

Notes on this clone: What it recognizes is unknown.

All the people who gave samples were healthy bone marrow donors. Both 60 Vbeta primers and 13 Jbeta primers went into the PCR. TCRdb's copy holds only in-frame clones and misses some; the assay was immunoSEQ multiplex PCR. The data show about 180,000 clones, 85% seen once. Sequencing used PBMCs. This receptor was obtained from a boy under 10 years old in good health and CMV-seronegative.

CDR3 in amino acids: CASSLTRERSTDTQYF. The CDR3, as DNA: TGTGCCAGCAGCTTAACGAGGGAGCGGAGCACAGATACGCAGTATTTT. This chain uses TRBV7-8 with TRBJ2-3; possibly TRBD2 for D (5 bases). The CDR3 sequence is 16 residues long. The V and J ends lost 2 bases and 0 bases respectively, with 12 bases between them. Germline CDR1 reads SGHVS; CDR2 reads FQNEAQ.